This T cell receptor beta chain was sequenced for a study of blood T cell repertoires in COVID-19 (dated by TCRdb to between 2020 and 2021). For the study in its entirety: Samples covering the acute and convalescent phases of COVID-19 were provided by collaborators in the United States, Italy and Spain. The prospective study material was composed of cDNA or gDNA derived from T cells, B-cell-depleted T cells, or PBMCs. Subjects who had been exposed to COVID-19, were actively infected with it, or had recovered from it provided the deeply sampled blood TCRbeta repertoires that made up the dataset. The repertoires were made available in a free public database intended to serve as a resource for research on the immune response to SARS-CoV-2. The samples were drawn from the first 160 participants of the ongoing ImmuneRACE study and from 1,200 or so subjects provided by 6 global collaborators. Nearly every sample came with metadata listing a de-identified subject ID, COVID-19 status, age in years and sex. Where available, HLA class I and class II types were taken from metadata supplied by the sample provider and were not determined by assay-based typing.

As encoded in the germline V gene, CDR1 is SGHRS while CDR2 is YFSETQ. From the cysteine through the phenylalanine, the CDR3 covers 17 amino acids. The CDR3 DNA has 51 bases and is translated from base 1. Here V drops 4 bases and J drops 4 bases, and the junction holds 14 bases not matched to any gene. The immunoSEQ Assay, a bias-controlled multiplex PCR, was used to amplify TCRbeta CDR3 regions from genomic DNA. The authors processed their data as follows. Within the assay, amplification of reference gene primers was used to estimate how many nucleated cells each sample contained. To quantify the absolute abundance of each unique TCRbeta CDR3 rearrangement, sequence reads were collapsed and filtered. For each sample, productive Simpson clonality was calculated as the square root of Simpson's diversity index over productive rearrangements. The immuneACCESS repertoire file appears here via TCRdb, limited to in-frame rearrangements. These files lack a portion of the clones; in checked studies, under half of the deficit traces to unresolved V genes, and the cause of the others is not known. That table gives V, J and clone size, and the DNA gave D and trimming. Across this sample there are 150,000 to 200,000 clones, with around nine tenths seen only once. The ten largest clones take up nearly 0.55% of the sample.

What the work shows at the level of the full study, not this receptor alone: Clinical and demographic metadata were provided uncurated, with the amount varying by source and participant.

Whole blood was collected in K2EDTA tubes by collaborating institutions according to the institutions' own protocols. For TCRbeta analysis, collaborators shipped samples in one of three forms: frozen whole blood, isolated PBMCs, or DNA extracted from either of those sample types. Note on this clone: Its antigen has not been determined. Base qualities are missing; no much larger clone stands one base away.

The rearrangement joined TRBV5-1 to TRBJ2-1; 7 junctional bases match TRBD2. The sequence derives from a man in his forties or fifties with acute or convalescent COVID-19. Sequencing was carried out using peripheral blood. The DNA sequence is given as TGCGCCAGCAGCCCAAAAACCGGACTAGTAAGTTACAATGAGCAGTTCTTC. Translated, it reads CASSPKTGLVSYNEQFF. The entire variable domain, with the stretches around the CDR3 drawn from the reference TRBV5-1 and TRBJ2-1 proteins, is KAGVTQTPRYLIKTRGQQVTLSCSPISGHRSVSWYQQTPGQGLQFLFEYFSETQRNKGNFPGRFSGRQFSNSRSEMNVSTLELGDSALYLCASSPKTGLVSYNEQFFGPGTRLTVL.